This is a list of T cell receptor beta chains from one sample in a study of T-cell memory formation after mild COVID-19. Each CDR3 protein is one row after TCRdb ran MiXCR on the 5' RACE reads. Of fewer than 350,000 distinct CDR3 sequences in the sample, over 11% were seen once. The sequenced sample was PBMCs or a T cell subset sorted from them (not recorded which). The source is a man younger than 35 who had mild COVID-19 (a few samples of this study predate the infection). Cell type and time point are not known. Each CDR3 is given with its conserved first and last residue. A D gene is named only where the DNA matches it firmly. Clone sizes are given selectively: once, few, many, or a class where the clone is expanded.

D gene,CDR3 length,clone size,V gene,J gene,CDR3 protein,CDR3 DNA
TRBD1,13,.,TRBV10-3,TRBJ1-1,CAIRETGGTEAFF,TGTGCCATCAGAGAGACAGGGGGCACTGAAGCTTTCTTT
.,14,many,TRBV7-2,TRBJ2-3,CASSLGQNTDTQYF,TGTGCCAGCAGCTTAGGTCAGAACACAGATACGCAGTATTTT
.,13,many,TRBV10-3,TRBJ2-5,CAISAEGPATQYF,TGTGCCATCAGTGCCGAGGGTCCGGCCACCCAGTACTTC
.,13,few,TRBV20-1,TRBJ1-1,CSARAGRQYEAFF,TGCAGTGCTAGAGCTGGTAGGCAATATGAAGCTTTCTTT
.,15,few,TRBV4-2,TRBJ1-6,CASSQAMGWHSPLHF,TGTGCCAGCAGCCAGGCAATGGGATGGCATTCACCCCTCCACTTT
.,14,many,TRBV6-6,TRBJ2-2,CASSLSETPEELFF,TGTGCCAGCAGTTTATCCGAGACTCCCGAGGAGCTGTTTTTT
.,15,many,TRBV5-1,TRBJ1-4,CASSLLPSTNEKLFF,TGCGCCAGCAGCTTGCTACCCTCAACTAATGAAAAACTGTTTTTT
TRBD2,16,.,TRBV7-9,TRBJ2-5,CASSTGLAGAVETQYF,TGTGCCAGCAGCACGGGACTAGCGGGGGCGGTGGAGACCCAGTACTTC
TRBD1,14,few,TRBV6-5,TRBJ2-2,CASSGTGAFGELFF,TGTGCCAGCAGTGGGACAGGGGCTTTCGGGGAGCTGTTTTTT
TRBD1,17,once,TRBV18,TRBJ1-1,CASSPFSTGTTNTEAFF,TGTGCCAGCTCACCCTTCTCGACAGGGACGACGAACACTGAAGCTTTCTTT
.,15,few,TRBV6-5,TRBJ2-7,CASSPPGTGGYEQYF,TGTGCCAGCAGTCCCCCCGGGACCGGAGGGTACGAGCAGTACTTC
TRBD1,14,few,TRBV5-1,TRBJ2-1,CASSLRGPDNEQFF,TGCGCCAGCAGCTTGAGGGGGCCTGACAATGAGCAGTTCTTC
.,15,many,TRBV7-2,TRBJ2-3,CASSLAGGRTDTQYF,TGTGCCAGCAGCTTAGCGGGGGGACGCACAGATACGCAGTATTTT
.,15,.,TRBV4-1,TRBJ1-1,CASSQSSQGRTEAFF,TGCGCCAGCAGCCAGTCTTCCCAGGGCCGCACTGAAGCTTTCTTT
TRBD2,16,few,TRBV7-9,TRBJ2-3,CASSLGLAGYTDTQYF,TGTGCCAGCAGCTTGGGACTAGCGGGGTACACAGATACGCAGTATTTT
TRBD1,12,.,TRBV15,TRBJ1-3,CATSRTGATIYF,TGTGCCACCAGCAGGACAGGGGCCACCATATATTTT
.,10,.,TRBV6-2/TRBV6-3,TRBJ2-7,CASRDYEQYF,TGTGCCAGCCGAGACTACGAGCAGTACTTC
TRBD1,16,.,TRBV7-9,TRBJ2-1,CASSSPRTGSRNEQFF,TGTGCCAGCAGCTCCCCTCGGACAGGATCTAGAAATGAGCAGTTCTTC
.,15,few,TRBV28,TRBJ2-1,CASSPGDQLPNEQFF,TGTGCCAGCAGCCCCGGGGACCAACTCCCGAATGAGCAGTTCTTC
.,15,few,TRBV20-1,TRBJ2-3,CSARDSGGAGDTQYF,TGCAGTGCTAGAGATTCGGGGGGCGCGGGTGATACGCAGTATTTT
TRBD1,15,.,TRBV4-3,TRBJ1-3,CASSLDRGSGNTIYF,TGCGCCAGCAGCCTCGACAGGGGGTCTGGAAACACCATATATTTT
.,17,.,TRBV5-1,TRBJ2-5,CASSLVGAPKAVETQYF,TGCGCCAGCAGCTTGGTCGGGGCCCCCAAGGCCGTCGAGACCCAGTACTTC
.,13,.,TRBV7-2,TRBJ2-5,CASSLVVAETQYF,TGTGCCAGCAGCTTAGTGGTAGCAGAGACCCAGTACTTC
.,14,.,TRBV20-1,TRBJ2-1,CSALRAPGHNEQFF,TGCAGTGCGCTTCGAGCCCCGGGGCACAATGAGCAGTTCTTC
TRBD2,16,.,TRBV6-2/TRBV6-3,TRBJ2-1,CASSHPLAGNDNEQFF,TGTGCCAGCAGTCACCCTCTAGCGGGGAACGACAATGAGCAGTTCTTC
.,17,few,TRBV5-1,TRBJ2-1,CASSVRTGTRSYNEQFF,TGCGCCAGCAGCGTCCGGACAGGGACTAGGTCCTACAATGAGCAGTTCTTC
.,15,.,TRBV4-1,TRBJ1-2,CASSQREQADYGYTF,TGCGCCAGCAGCCAGAGGGAACAGGCGGACTATGGCTACACCTTC
.,16,.,TRBV4-1,TRBJ1-1,CASSHARQGGDTEAFF,TGCGCCAGCAGCCATGCGCGTCAGGGCGGGGACACTGAAGCTTTCTTT
.,13,few,TRBV7-3,TRBJ2-5,CASSSLDGETQYF,TGTGCCAGCAGCTCCCTAGACGGGGAGACCCAGTACTTC
TRBD1,14,few,TRBV9,TRBJ1-4,CASSDTGVDEKLFF,TGTGCCAGCAGCGATACAGGGGTGGATGAAAAACTGTTTTTT
.,13,few,TRBV19,TRBJ1-1,CASSIRVDSEAFF,TGTGCCAGTAGTATTAGGGTCGACAGCGAAGCTTTCTTT
.,12,once,TRBV28,TRBJ1-1,CASSSRATEAFF,TGTGCCAGCAGTTCTCGGGCCACTGAAGCTTTCTTT
.,13,few,TRBV4-3,TRBJ1-1,CASRRTVNTEAFF,TGCGCCAGCAGGCGGACAGTGAACACTGAAGCTTTCTTT
TRBD2,14,few,TRBV9,TRBJ2-7,CASSAVGAGAEQYF,TGTGCCAGCAGCGCCGTCGGAGCGGGGGCTGAGCAGTACTTC
.,13,.,TRBV5-1,TRBJ2-1,CASIRTSYNEQFF,TGCGCCAGCATTCGGACCTCCTACAATGAGCAGTTCTTC
.,12,many,TRBV3-1,TRBJ2-1,CASSQEVGEQFF,TGTGCCAGCAGCCAAGAGGTCGGTGAGCAGTTCTTC
.,13,few,TRBV10-3,TRBJ2-5,CASRGDGGETQYF,TGTGCCTCCCGGGGCGATGGGGGAGAGACCCAGTACTTC
.,14,few,TRBV29-1,TRBJ1-5,CSVADGGAGQPQHF,TGCAGCGTTGCCGACGGGGGCGCGGGACAGCCCCAGCATTTT
.,13,.,TRBV7-2,TRBJ1-3,CASSLDQGAAIYF,TGTGCCAGCAGCTTAGACCAGGGAGCGGCCATATATTTT
TRBD2,15,.,TRBV4-1,TRBJ2-1,CASSRSGLAGNEQFF,TGCGCCAGCAGCCGTTCGGGACTAGCGGGTAATGAGCAGTTCTTC
.,12,.,TRBV7-9,TRBJ2-7,CASSLALYEQYF,TGTGCCAGCAGCTTAGCCCTGTACGAGCAGTACTTC
.,13,few,TRBV18,TRBJ1-1,CASSRRTNTEAFF,TGTGCCAGCTCACGACGGACCAACACTGAAGCTTTCTTT